The 27 T cell receptor delta chains listed next were all sequenced from one sample in a study of gamma-delta chains in newborns, infants, children. TCRdb re-called clones from the reads via CATT. The data show fewer than 9,500 delta-chain clones, more than 20% seen once. The specimen sequenced was blood. The source of these receptors is a child who was a newborn, infant or young child, either healthy, febrile or measles-vaccinated (not recorded which).

This clone was seen a handful of times. A much larger clone differs by one base, so this may be a read error. The gene calls are TRDV2 and TRDJ1; the D is unclear. Germline V gene lookup returns CDR1 GEAIGNYY and CDR2 EKD. This CDR3 has 15 amino acids. CDR3: CACDSVAGRPDKLTF. The DNA of the CDR3 is TGTGCCTGTGACAGTGTAGCTGGTCGACCCGATAAACTCACCTTT.

This clone was seen more than once but under ten times. V usage is TRDV1 and J usage is TRDJ1; 8 bases match TRDD2. Losses at the gene ends were 3 bases for V and 4 bases for J; bases not matched to a gene: 7. The CDR3 loop spans 15 amino acids. CDR1 is TSWWSYY and CDR2 is QGS in the germline V gene. The CDR3 loop reads CALGDFLPLRDKLIF. The CDR3 DNA follows: TGTGCTCTTGGGGACTTCCTACCCCTTCGCGATAAACTCATCTTT.

This clone came up a few times. An end of the junction does not agree with germline; a read error may underlie this. This specimen includes other DNA sequences encoding the same CDR3. V is TRDV2 and J is TRDJ3, with D tentatively TRDD3 (6 bases). Germline lookup yields CDR1 GEAIGNYY and CDR2 EKD. CDR3 length: 18 residues. CDR3 DNA: TGTGCCTGCGACACCGGGGGACCCCTCTCCTGGGACACCCGACAGATGTTTTTC. Protein product: CACDTGGPLSWDTRQMFF.

This clone is medium-sized in the sample. The genes are TRDV2 and TRDJ1, with 13 positions matching TRDD3. J gave up 0 bases and V 2 bases, and 8 bases lay outside the gene matches. Germline CDR1 GEAIGNYY, CDR2 EKD. This CDR3 is built from 18 residues. DNA for the CDR3: TGTGCCTGTGACATACTGGGGGATACGGTCGACAACACCGATAAACTCATCTTT. It translates to CACDILGDTVDNTDKLIF.

This chain uses TRDV2 with TRDJ1; 9 nucleotides align to TRDD3. CDR1 GEAIGNYY and CDR2 EKD come from the germline V gene. Unmatched junction bases numbered 16, after V lost 3 bases and J lost 0 bases. The length of the CDR3 is 19 residues. CDR3 residues: CACDRLTGGNRKYTDKLIF. CDR3 nucleotide sequence: TGTGCCTGTGACCGACTTACTGGGGGAAATAGGAAGTACACCGATAAACTCATCTTT.

This clone showed up just a few times. Other DNA sequences in the sample encode the same CDR3. CDR3 coding DNA: TGTGCCTGTGACACCTTACCGTCCTTACTGGGGGATACTACCCGACAGATGTTTTTC. Amino acid sequence: CACDTLPSLLGDTTRQMFF. The genes are TRDV2 and TRDJ3; 12 nucleotides line up with TRDD3. The CDR3 length is 19 residues. Trimming at V came to 0 bases and at J to 10 bases, leaving 12 bases not matched to a gene. Germline lookup yields CDR1 GEAIGNYY and CDR2 EKD.

The table lists this clone with a few counts. For the CDR3, the DNA is TGTGCCTGTGATCTGGGGGATACTCGCACCGATAAACTCATCTTT. It encodes CACDLGDTRTDKLIF. The J gene is TRDJ1, the V gene TRDV2, with 11 positions matching TRDD3. The CDR3 covers 15 residues. V gave up 4 bases and J gave up 1 base; unmatched junction bases: 4. Germline CDR1 and CDR2: GEAIGNYY and EKD.

This rearrangement joins TRDV2 to TRDJ1, with D possibly matching TRDD3 (6 bases). V was clipped by 0 bases and J by 0 bases, with 22 bases between them. Germline V gene lookup returns CDR1 GEAIGNYY and CDR2 EKD. The CDR3 spans 19 residues. The CDR3 DNA reads as TGTGCCTGTGACACCCTATCCGGGGGACCTGTCGGGTACACCGATAAACTCATCTTT. Protein sequence: CACDTLSGGPVGYTDKLIF.

This clone has a handful of counts. The chain joins TRDV2 to TRDJ1; 9 bases match TRDD3. The CDR3 has 18 amino acids. Germline CDR1 is GEAIGNYY and CDR2 is EKD. With V trimmed by 3 bases and J by 0 bases, 13 bases remained unmatched. The DNA for the CDR3 is TGTGCCTGTGACCCAATTTCTACTGGGGGACAGTACACCGATAAACTCATCTTT. Protein: CACDPISTGGQYTDKLIF.

For this clone: A far larger clone is only one base removed, so a read error is likely. In the same sample, other DNA sequences code for this CDR3. The chain recombines TRDV2 with TRDJ3; D is possibly TRDD3 (5 bases). Germline CDR1 GEAIGNYY, CDR2 EKD. CDR3 length: 17 residues. The CDR3 DNA sequence: TGTGCCTGTGACGCAAGCTGGAGCTCCTGGGACACTCGACAGATGTTTTTC. Its protein is CACDASWSSWDTRQMFF.

By proportion, this clone is medium-sized. Other DNA sequences from this sample encode an identical CDR3 as well. The genes are TRDV2 and TRDJ1; 8 bases match TRDD3. CDR3 length: 20 amino acids. Germline lookup yields CDR1 GEAIGNYY and CDR2 EKD. Trimming cost V 0 bases and J 0 bases; bases outside gene matches: 17. CDR3 residues: CACDTLPDTGGQAYTDKLIF. The CDR3 nucleotides read TGTGCCTGTGACACCCTTCCCGATACTGGGGGCCAAGCGTACACCGATAAACTCATCTTT.

A few counts support this clone. The V gene is TRDV2, the J gene TRDJ1, with a tentative D call TRDD3 (6 bases). From germline, CDR1 is GEAIGNYY and CDR2 EKD. The CDR3 extends over 14 amino acids. With 0 bases removed from V and 3 bases from J, the gap between germline ends came to 10 bases. The CDR3 loop reads CACDTVGIPDKLIF. The CDR3 nucleotides read TGTGCCTGTGACACCGTGGGGATCCCCGATAAACTCATCTTT.

This clone has more than one count but fewer than ten. The chain joins TRDV2 to TRDJ1; D is uncertain. Trimming took off 0 bases at V and 6 bases at J, with 16 bases between the two ends. The germline V gene has CDR1 GEAIGNYY and CDR2 EKD. This CDR3 is 15 amino acids long. The CDR3 DNA reads TGTGCCTGTGACACCGTTGGGCAAAGCGCCCATAAACTCATCTTT. Its protein product is CACDTVGQSAHKLIF.

In its sample, this clone was seen a few times. The gene calls are TRDV2 and TRDJ3; 12 bases agree with TRDD3. This CDR3 contains 23 residues. The V and J ends lost 0 bases and 0 bases, in that order; junction bases with no gene match: 14. CDR1 GEAIGNYY and CDR2 EKD come from the germline V gene. In DNA, the CDR3 is TGTGCCTGTGACACCGTGGGACTGGGGGATACCCTTTATAGCTCCTGGGACACCCGACAGATGTTTTTC. Translation gives CACDTVGLGDTLYSSWDTRQMFF.

The chain links TRDV2 to TRDJ1; TRDD3 is a possible D gene (5 bases). The length of the CDR3 is 16 residues. V lost 3 bases to trimming and J lost 1 base, with 17 bases between them. Germline values: CDR1 GEAIGNYY, CDR2 EKD. CDR3 DNA sequence: TGTGCCTGTGACCGAGTTGGGGACCAATCCACCGATAAACTCATCTTT. Residues: CACDRVGDQSTDKLIF.

This clone is termed medium-sized (0.01 to 0.1%). This rearrangement joins TRDV2 to TRDJ1, with 7 bases matching TRDD3. Germline V gene data show CDR1 as GEAIGNYY and CDR2 as EKD. The J segment lost 3 bases and the V segment lost 1 base, leaving 4 bases of the junction unmatched. CDR3 size: 14 residues. The CDR3 reads CACDTVGDSDKLIF. CDR3 DNA: TGTGCCTGTGACACTGTGGGGGACTCCGATAAACTCATCTTT.

About this clone: A much larger clone lies a single base off, so this may be a read error. The same CDR3 arises from other DNA sequences in this sample as well. The genes are TRDV2 and TRDJ2, with 8 nucleotides matching TRDD3. The CDR3 length is 19 residues. Germline loops: CDR1 GEAIGNYY, CDR2 EKD. This CDR3 is CACDTVRTGGPALTAQLFF. The CDR3 DNA sequence: TGTGCCTGTGACACCGTTCGTACTGGGGGTCCTGCTTTGACTGCACAACTCTTCTTT.

This clone rates as medium-sized. This chain links TRDV3 with TRDJ2, with 10 bases fitting TRDD3. The V gene end was trimmed by 1 base and the J gene end by 4 bases; junction bases not matched to a gene: 12. The CDR3 sequence is 17 residues long. Per the germline V gene, CDR1 is TVYSNPD and CDR2 is GDNSRS (reference sequence). CDR3 DNA sequence: TGTGCCTTTAACATCCTACGGACTGGGGGATCGACAGCACAACTCTTCTTT. It specifies CAFNILRTGGSTAQLFF. The complete variable domain, with remaining parts taken from reference TRDV3 and TRDJ2, reads CDKVTQSSPDQTVASGSEVVLLCTYDTVYSNPDLFWYRIRPDYSFQFVFYGDNSRSEGADFTQGRFSVKHILTQKAFHLVISPVRTEDSATYYCAFNILRTGGSTAQLFFGKGTQLIVEP.

The chain has TRDV2 and TRDJ1; D is possibly TRDD3 (5 bases). Germline-derived CDR1 and CDR2 are GEAIGNYY and EKD. The CDR3 loop spans 19 amino acids. V was clipped by 0 bases and J by 0 bases, with 22 bases between them. The CDR3 is CACDTVGGSVLKDTDKLIF. In DNA form, the CDR3 reads TGTGCCTGTGACACCGTCGGGGGTTCGGTTTTAAAAGACACCGATAAACTCATCTTT.

Of note for this clone: This may be a read error, as it is one base from a much larger clone. The chain links TRDV2 to TRDJ1; 9 bases agree with TRDD3. CDR1 and CDR2 (germline): GEAIGNYY, EKD. CDR3 length: 21 amino acids. The CDR3 loop reads CACDTVGSITGGHLYTAKLIF. In DNA, the CDR3 is TGTGCCTGTGACACCGTGGGTTCCATTACTGGGGGACACCTGTACACCGCTAAACTCATCTTT.

Note on this clone: Just one base apart from a much larger clone, this may be a read error. Other DNA sequences from this sample encode an identical CDR3 as well. The chain links TRDV2 to TRDJ1; 10 bases align to TRDD3. The CDR3 contains 18 residues. Per the germline V gene, CDR1 is GEAIGNYY and CDR2 is EKD. CDR3 protein: CACDTMLGLGDGTDKLIF. CDR3 nucleotides: TGTGCCTGTGACACGATGCTCGGACTGGGGGATGGCACCGATAAACTCATCTTC.

The rearrangement uses TRDV1 and TRDJ1; TRDD3 matches 7 bases. Germline V gives CDR1 TSWWSYY, CDR2 QGS. CDR3 length: 16 residues. Unmatched junction bases numbered 13, after V lost 5 bases and J lost 4 bases. In DNA, the CDR3 is TGTGCTCTTGGGAAGAACCGGCGGGATACCAACGATAAACTCATCTTT. This codes for CALGKNRRDTNDKLIF.

This clone was counted between two and nine times. This chain uses TRDV2 with TRDJ1; 9 bases map to TRDD3. Trimming took 0 bases from V and 0 from J; bases not matched to a gene: 22. Germline CDR1 GEAIGNYY, CDR2 EKD. This CDR3 has 22 residues. The chain's CDR3 is CACDTVAFKTTTGGAYTDKLIF. CDR3 DNA sequence: TGTGCCTGTGACACCGTAGCCTTCAAAACTACTACTGGGGGAGCGTACACCGATAAACTCATCTTT.

The V and J genes are TRDV2 and TRDJ1; 8 bases fit TRDD3. The germline V gene has CDR1 GEAIGNYY and CDR2 EKD. Trimming took 3 bases from V and 0 from J; bases not matched to a gene: 14. The CDR3 spans 18 residues. In DNA form, the CDR3 reads TGTGCCTGTGACCCGGTACTGGGGGGTGCCTCGTACACCGATAAACTCATCTTT. Amino acids: CACDPVLGGASYTDKLIF.

The chain is built from TRDV2 and TRDJ1, with TRDD3 as a possible D gene (5 bases). V gave up 2 bases and J gave up 0 bases, with 9 bases separating them. The CDR3 sequence is 14 residues long. The V gene's germline CDR1 is GEAIGNYY and CDR2 EKD. In nucleotides, the CDR3 is TGTGCCTGTGACATTCTGGGACACACCGATAAACTCATCTTT. Its translation: CACDILGHTDKLIF.

This clone has just one count. The V and J genes are TRDV2 and TRDJ1; a weak D match, TRDD3 (6 bases). The germline V gene has CDR1 GEAIGNYY and CDR2 EKD. Trimming shortened V by 3 bases and J by 2 bases, and 12 bases separated the two germline ends. The CDR3 length is 14 residues. CDR3 loop: CACDSVGITDKLIF. In nucleotides, the CDR3 is TGTGCCTGTGACTCCGTGGGGATTACCGATAAACTCATCTTT.

This sequence joins TRDV2 and TRDJ1; 9 bases match TRDD3. Germline CDR1 GEAIGNYY, CDR2 EKD. V shed 5 bases and J 1 base; nucleotides not matched to a gene: 10. CDR3 size: 16 residues. The CDR3 DNA reads TGTGCCTGTGTCCCCTTGGGGGATAAATTCACCGATAAACTCATCTTT. As protein: CACVPLGDKFTDKLIF.